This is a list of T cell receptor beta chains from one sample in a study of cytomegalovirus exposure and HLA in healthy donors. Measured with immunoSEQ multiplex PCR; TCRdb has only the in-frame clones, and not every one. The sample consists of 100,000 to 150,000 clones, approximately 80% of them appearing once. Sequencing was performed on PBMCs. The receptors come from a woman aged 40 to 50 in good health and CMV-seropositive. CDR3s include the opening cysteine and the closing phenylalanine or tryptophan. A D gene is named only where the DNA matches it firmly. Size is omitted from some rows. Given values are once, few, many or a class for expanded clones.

CDR3 DNA: TGCGCCAGCAGCCGTATACAGGGGGGGTACACTGAAGCTTTCTTT
CDR3 protein: CASSRIQGGYTEAFF
J gene: TRBJ1-1
V gene: TRBV4-1
clone size: NA
D gene: TRBD1

CDR3 DNA: TGTGTCAGAAGGGACTACAACAACACCGGGGAGCTGTTTTTT
CDR3 protein: CVRRDYNNTGELFF
J gene: TRBJ2-2
V gene: TRBV7-5
clone size: NA
D gene: NA

CDR3 DNA: TGTGCCAGCAGCTTGGCGGGAGGGCCGCGGAATGAGCAGTTCTTC
CDR3 protein: CASSLAGGPRNEQFF
J gene: TRBJ2-1
V gene: TRBV11-2
clone size: NA
D gene: TRBD2

CDR3 DNA: TGCGCCAGCAGCTTGACTACACGGATTACCTCCTACAATGAGCAGTTCTTC
CDR3 protein: CASSLTTRITSYNEQFF
J gene: TRBJ2-1
V gene: TRBV5-1
clone size: NA
D gene: NA

CDR3 DNA: TGCAGCGTTGAAATGGACAACGCGGAAAAACTGTTTTTT
CDR3 protein: CSVEMDNAEKLFF
J gene: TRBJ1-4
V gene: TRBV29-1
clone size: NA
D gene: NA

CDR3 DNA: TGTGCCAGCAGCGCACGACTAGCGGGTTCCTACGAGCAGTACTTC
CDR3 protein: CASSARLAGSYEQYF
J gene: TRBJ2-7
V gene: TRBV11-2
clone size: NA
D gene: TRBD2

CDR3 DNA: TGTTCCAGCAGCTTGAGCCTAGAGACCCAGTACTTC
CDR3 protein: CSSSLSLETQYF
J gene: TRBJ2-5
V gene: TRBV7-9
clone size: NA
D gene: NA

CDR3 DNA: TGCGCCAGCAGATCTTCCGGACAGGCCCTTTTCCGCAACTATGGCTACACCTTC
CDR3 protein: CASRSSGQALFRNYGYTF
J gene: TRBJ1-2
V gene: TRBV5-1
clone size: NA
D gene: TRBD1

CDR3 DNA: TGTGCCAGCAGCTTACCGGGCCGGACTAGCGGGAGCTCCTACAATGAGCAGTTCTTC
CDR3 protein: CASSLPGRTSGSSYNEQFF
J gene: TRBJ2-1
V gene: TRBV5-6
clone size: NA
D gene: TRBD2

CDR3 DNA: TGTGCCAGTAGTATGGGGGGTTATTATCAGCCCCAGCATTTT
CDR3 protein: CASSMGGYYQPQHF
J gene: TRBJ1-5
V gene: TRBV19
clone size: medium-sized
D gene: NA

CDR3 DNA: TGTGCCAGCAGTGAAGCGCTTCTTACAGCTTACGAGCAGTACTTC
CDR3 protein: CASSEALLTAYEQYF
J gene: TRBJ2-7
V gene: TRBV2
clone size: NA
D gene: NA

CDR3 DNA: TGTGCCAGTAGGGAAATACAGAGAAACACTGAAGCTTTCTTT
CDR3 protein: CASREIQRNTEAFF
J gene: TRBJ1-1
V gene: TRBV19
clone size: NA
D gene: NA

CDR3 DNA: TGTGCCATCAGTGGGGGGGCAGGGGGGGATACGCAGTATTTT
CDR3 protein: CAISGGAGGDTQYF
J gene: TRBJ2-3
V gene: TRBV10-3
clone size: NA
D gene: NA

CDR3 DNA: TGTGCCAGCAGCTTGGGGACTAGCGGGAGCTGGGTGGAGACCCAGTACTTC
CDR3 protein: CASSLGTSGSWVETQYF
J gene: TRBJ2-5
V gene: TRBV7-8
clone size: NA
D gene: TRBD2

CDR3 DNA: TGTGCCAGCAGCTTAGACACGGGCGAGCAGTACTTC
CDR3 protein: CASSLDTGEQYF
J gene: TRBJ2-7
V gene: TRBV7-6
clone size: NA
D gene: NA

CDR3 DNA: TGTGCCAGCAGTTACTCAAATGTAATCGCCGGGGAGCTGTTTTTT
CDR3 protein: CASSYSNVIAGELFF
J gene: TRBJ2-2
V gene: TRBV6-5
clone size: few
D gene: NA

CDR3 DNA: TGTGCCAGCAGTTACTCCGGGACAATGGATGGCTACACCTTC
CDR3 protein: CASSYSGTMDGYTF
J gene: TRBJ1-2
V gene: TRBV6-5
clone size: NA
D gene: NA

CDR3 DNA: TGTGCCAGCAGTTTACGGCAGGGGGCGGGGGACACTGAAGCTTTCTTT
CDR3 protein: CASSLRQGAGDTEAFF
J gene: TRBJ1-1
V gene: TRBV28
clone size: NA
D gene: TRBD1